This TCR beta chain was identified in a study of blood T cells in healthy people across ages. Whole-study results and caveats: More naive CD4+ cells and higher diversity were found in long-lived than in aged donors. The unknown donor CMV status may have confounded expanded clonotype changes.

Comment on this clonotype: Its antigen is currently unknown.

The authors ran a second PCR of 7 to 11 cycles using a sample-barcoded 5' primer and a J-beta primer mix. TCRdb re-derived calls from the 5' RACE reads in MiXCR, one entry per CDR3 protein. The sample shows approximately 780,000 distinct CDR3 sequences, 25% to 30% of them seen only once. This CDR3 spans 15 amino acids. V gave up 0 bases and J gave up 4 bases, with 10 bases separating them. Germline lookup yields CDR1 ENHRY and CDR2 SYGVKD. The same data also contributed to another study, on T cells of mothers and their children.

The sample was blood. This chain connects TRBV10-3 to TRBJ1-5; tentatively, D is TRBD1 (6 bases). This clonotype originated in a boy between 10 and 17 years old in good health. This chain's CDR3 is CAISESKGGNQPQHF. For the CDR3, the DNA is TGTGCCATCAGTGAGTCGAAAGGGGGAAATCAGCCCCAGCATTTT.